The 30 T cell receptor beta chains listed next were all sequenced from one sample in a study of early T cells in non-severe SARS-CoV-2 infection. Each CDR3 protein gets one entry after TCRdb re-called the 5' RACE reads with MiXCR. The sample has 30,000 to 35,000 distinct CDR3 sequences, around 4.5% seen once. Sequencing was carried out using whole blood. The receptor source for this set is an adult who was a healthcare worker with PCR-confirmed SARS-CoV-2 infection or an uninfected control (not recorded which).

The table lists this clonotype with many counts. The CDR3 spells CSAKPGATEAFF. DNA for the CDR3: TGCAGTGCCAAGCCCGGGGCCACTGAAGCTTTCTTT. The rearrangement uses TRBV20-1 and TRBJ1-1; TRBD1 might be the D (5 bases). V was trimmed by 6 bases and J by 4 bases, leaving 12 bases between them. Germline values: CDR1 DFQATT, CDR2 SNEGSKA (reference sequence). This CDR3 contains 12 residues.

This clonotype came up a few times. The rearrangement links TRBV7-9 to TRBJ2-3, with TRBD2 matching over 11 bases. With 3 bases clipped from V and 0 bases from J, the junction kept 11 bases outside the gene matches. CDR1 is SEHNR and CDR2 is FQNEAQ in the germline V gene (reference sequence). The CDR3 is 19 residues long. The CDR3 spells CASSFRGTSGIASTDTQYF. CDR3 sequence (DNA): TGTGCCAGCAGCTTCCGCGGGACTAGCGGTATTGCTAGCACAGATACGCAGTATTTT.

This chain uses TRBV10-3 with TRBJ2-1; D is undetermined. In germline, CDR1 is ENHRY, CDR2 SYGVKD. V lost 6 bases and J 8 bases, leaving 14 bases between the germline ends. This CDR3 is built from 13 residues. Written as DNA, the CDR3 is TGTGCCATCAGCGCTACCTTAGCCCATGAGCAGTTCTTC. Its protein is CAISATLAHEQFF.

This clonotype was seen many times. V and J are TRBV6-1 and TRBJ2-7; TRBD2 might be the D (7 bases). This CDR3 comprises 14 residues. V shed 1 base and J shed 4 bases, with 11 bases lying between them. Germline CDR1 is MNHNS and CDR2 is SASEGT. CDR3 bases: TGTGCCAGCAGTGAAGTGGGGGGGCCGTACGAGCAGTACTTC. Translation gives CASSEVGGPYEQYF.

The chain uses TRBV6-5 and TRBJ2-1; D may match TRBD1 or TRBD2 (6 bases each). The V end lost 6 bases, the J end lost 13 bases, and 13 bases lay between the germline ends. CDR3 length: 11 amino acids. Germline CDR1 and CDR2: MNHEY and SVGAGI. CDR3 loop: CASRFRGAQFF. The DNA of the CDR3 is TGTGCCAGCAGGTTTAGGGGGGCCCAGTTCTTC.

In this sample, this clonotype turned up many times. The rearrangement uses TRBV29-1 and TRBJ1-1; D not certain. Germline CDR1 reads SQVTM; CDR2 reads ANQGSEA. The V end lost 6 bases, the J end lost 7 bases, and 12 bases lay between the germline ends. The CDR3 loop spans 11 amino acids. CDR3 in DNA: TGCAGCGTCGCTGATACGGGTGAAGCTTTCTTT. This encodes CSVADTGEAFF.

The chain carries TRBV7-3 and TRBJ1-1, with D uncertain. Germline CDR1 and CDR2: SGHTA and FQGTGA. Trimming cost V 6 bases and J 1 base, with 12 bases left between them. This CDR3 has 14 amino acids. CDR3 coding DNA: TGTGCCAGCAGGGTCAAAGCAGCGAACACTGAAGCTTTCTTT. Translating it yields CASRVKAANTEAFF.

This clonotype has more than one count but fewer than ten. The chain couples TRBV6-5 to TRBJ2-5; TRBD1 matches 7 bases. V was pared by 6 bases and J by 5 bases, with 12 bases of the junction left unmatched. The germline CDR1 and CDR2 sequences are MNHEY and SVGAGI. The length of the CDR3 is 15 residues. CDR3 sequence: CASRDPHRGRETQYF. In DNA, the CDR3 is TGTGCCAGCAGGGACCCCCACAGGGGTAGGGAGACCCAGTACTTC.

In this sample, this clonotype turned up many times. The rearrangement joins TRBV11-2 to TRBJ2-1; 13 positions match TRBD2. The CDR3 runs 15 residues. The germline V gene has CDR1 SGHAT and CDR2 FQNNGV. V was clipped by 5 bases and J by 8 bases; unmatched bases: 6. CDR3 region: CASSLTSGRDDEQFF. CDR3 sequence (DNA): TGTGCCAGCAGCCTCACTAGCGGGAGGGACGATGAGCAGTTCTTC. The full variable domain, with the rest looked up from reference TRBV11-2 and TRBJ2-1, is EAGVAQSPRYKIIEKRQSVAFWCNPISGHATLYWYQQILGQGPKLLIQFQNNGVVDDSQLPKDRFSAERLKGVDSTLKIQPAKLEDSAVYLCASSLTSGRDDEQFFGPGTRLTVL.

This clonotype was observed a handful of times. The chain recombines TRBV3-1 with TRBJ2-7; no clear D gene. V was clipped by 2 bases and J by 0 bases, with 8 bases between them. In germline, CDR1 is LGHDT, CDR2 YNNKEL (reference sequence). The CDR3 contains 14 residues. CDR3 coding DNA: TGTGCCAGCAGCCAACACATTAGCTCCTACGAGCAGTACTTC. It is translated as CASSQHISSYEQYF.

This clonotype was recorded many times. The rearrangement joins TRBV20-1 to TRBJ2-5; 10 bases agree with TRBD2. This CDR3 is built from 16 residues. Germline CDR1 is DFQATT and CDR2 is SNEGSKA (reference sequence). With V trimmed by 0 bases and J by 2 bases, 6 bases remained unmatched. The CDR3 spells CSARDLRTSGQETQYF. CDR3 bases: TGCAGTGCTAGAGATCTAAGGACTAGCGGACAAGAGACCCAGTACTTC.

This clonotype occurred many times. This chain joins TRBV11-3 and TRBJ2-1, with 8 bases identical to TRBD2. The CDR3 is 15 residues long. Trimming took 4 bases from V and 5 from J; bases not matched to a gene: 7. Germline V gene sequence: CDR1 SGHNT, CDR2 YENEEA. The CDR3 DNA reads as TGTGCCAGCAGCTCCGGGGGGGCGGGCGACAATGAGCAGTTCTTC. This gives the protein CASSSGGAGDNEQFF. Combining the CDR3 with reference TRBV11-3 and TRBJ2-1 gives the whole variable domain EAGVVQSPRYKIIEKKQPVAFWCNPISGHNTLYWYLQNLGQGPELLIRYENEEAVDDSQLPKDRFSAERLKGVDSTLKIQPAELGDSAVYLCASSSGGAGDNEQFFGPGTRLTVL.

This clonotype was counted many times. The chain carries TRBV27 and TRBJ2-7, with D possibly matching TRBD2 (6 bases). V dropped 4 bases and J dropped 3 bases, with 10 bases sitting between them. The CDR3 loop spans 13 amino acids. The V gene's germline CDR1 is MNHEY and CDR2 SMNVEV (reference sequence). CDR3 residues: CASSSHGSYEQYF. The CDR3 DNA sequence: TGTGCCAGCAGTTCCCACGGGAGCTACGAGCAGTACTTC.

This clonotype was observed a handful of times. V usage is TRBV11-2 and J usage is TRBJ2-1; possibly TRBD1 for D (7 bases). The CDR3 extends over 16 amino acids. Germline V gives CDR1 SGHAT, CDR2 FQNNGV. V lost 2 bases to trimming and J lost 6 bases, with 17 bases between them. The CDR3 reads CASSLSGGLTGNEQFF. The CDR3 DNA is TGTGCCAGCAGCTTATCAGGGGGGCTGACGGGCAATGAGCAGTTCTTC.

This clonotype was detected ten times or more. The chain joins TRBV27 to TRBJ2-3, with 9 bases matching TRBD2. Looked up from germline, CDR1 is MNHEY and CDR2 is SMNVEV (reference sequence). V trimming: 2 bases; J trimming: 4 bases; junction bases outside the gene matches: 1. The CDR3 extends over 14 amino acids. This CDR3 reads CASSLVAGADTQYF. CDR3 nucleotides: TGTGCCAGCAGTTTAGTAGCGGGGGCAGATACGCAGTATTTT.

The table lists this clonotype with many counts. This chain joins TRBV20-1 and TRBJ1-3; TRBD1 matches at 9 bases. The CDR3 contains 14 residues. Germline V gene data show CDR1 as DFQATT and CDR2 as SNEGSKA (reference sequence). J lost 2 bases, V lost 5 bases, and 4 bases had no gene match. CDR3 coding DNA: TGCAGTGCTGGACGGACAGGGGCTGGAAACACCATATATTTT. Amino acids: CSAGRTGAGNTIYF.

This clonotype appeared many times. The chain has TRBV20-1 and TRBJ2-7, with 9 bases fitting TRBD2. Germline V gene data show CDR1 as DFQATT and CDR2 as SNEGSKA (reference sequence). Trimming took 5 bases from V and 5 from J; bases not matched to a gene: 10. The CDR3 length is 14 residues. The CDR3 reads CSASPGGRADEQYF. CDR3 nucleotides: TGCAGTGCTTCCCCGGGCGGGAGGGCGGACGAGCAGTACTTC.

This clonotype occurred many times. The genes are TRBV21-1 and TRBJ2-2. TRBV21-1 is a pseudogene. The CDR3 has 18 residues. The CDR3 coding sequence is TGTGCCAGCAGCAAGCCGGCTTCGGCGGTCCCGAACACCGGGGAGCTGTTTTTT. Translating gives CASSKPASAVPNTGELFF.

The chain links TRBV25-1 to TRBJ1-2, with 7 bases aligning to TRBD1. CDR1 is MGHDK, CDR2 SYGVNS, per germline. The CDR3 runs 13 residues. The V and J ends lost 6 bases and 8 bases, in that order; junction bases with no gene match: 9. CDR3 nucleotides: TGTGCCAGCAGCCTGACAGGGATAGAAGGCTACACCTTC. Its translation: CASSLTGIEGYTF.

This clonotype was detected many times. The rearrangement links TRBV9 to TRBJ2-1; 8 bases fit TRBD2. CDR3 length: 14 amino acids. Germline trimming cut 2 bases from V and 7 bases from J; bases unmatched to any gene: 5. Germline lookup yields CDR1 SGDLS and CDR2 YYNGEE. CDR3 region: CASSVGSSGNEQFF. CDR3 DNA sequence: TGTGCCAGCAGCGTCGGGTCTAGCGGGAATGAGCAGTTCTTC.

This clonotype was detected ten times or more. The chain carries TRBV5-1 and TRBJ2-7; weak D call: TRBD1 (6 bases). This CDR3 has 12 amino acids. V dropped 4 bases and J dropped 6 bases, with 11 bases sitting between them. Germline V lookup: CDR1 SGHRS, CDR2 YFSETQ. The DNA for the CDR3 is TGCGCCAGCAGCACAGGGACGGGCGAGCAGTACTTC. Protein: CASSTGTGEQYF.

Ten or more counts support this clonotype. V and J are TRBV7-9 and TRBJ1-1; D might be TRBD1 (5 bases). Trimming removed 6 bases at V and 2 bases at J, with 16 bases between. Germline loops: CDR1 SEHNR, CDR2 FQNEAQ (reference sequence). The CDR3 runs to 15 residues. For the CDR3, the DNA is TGTGCCAGCAGGAAAGGGTGGCAGGGAAACACTGAAGCTTTCTTT. Its translation: CASRKGWQGNTEAFF.

This clonotype was observed many times. The rearrangement joins TRBV6-5 to TRBJ2-6; D is unclear. The V end lost 1 base, the J end lost 0 bases, and 10 bases lay between the germline ends. Germline V lookup: CDR1 MNHEY, CDR2 SVGAGI. The CDR3 is 17 amino acids. CDR3 protein: CASSYFGRSSGANVLTF. The CDR3 coding sequence is TGTGCCAGCAGTTACTTTGGACGGTCCTCTGGGGCCAACGTCCTGACTTTC.

There are many counts of this clonotype. One end of the junction varies from germline; a read error may be responsible. This sequence joins TRBV24-1 and TRBJ2-7; 8 nucleotides match TRBD2. Germline-derived CDR1 and CDR2 are KGHDR and SFDVKD. The CDR3 is 11 residues long. This CDR3 reads CATSDHREGKF. DNA of the CDR3: TGTGCCACCAGTGATCATCGGGAGGGGAAATTC.

This clonotype was seen repeatedly, ten times or more. The chain joins TRBV6-5 to TRBJ2-6; 7 bases line up with TRBD1. The junction had 5 bases not matched to a gene; V was cut back by 4 bases and J by 2 bases. Per germline, CDR1 MNHEY and CDR2 SVGAGI. The CDR3 has 16 amino acids. CDR3 coding DNA: TGTGCCAGCAGTTCTCCCGACAGGGCTGGGGCCAACGTCCTGACTTTC. Its translation: CASSSPDRAGANVLTF.

This clonotype has ten or more counts. The chain has TRBV6-2 or TRBV6-3 and TRBJ1-1, with D perhaps TRBD1 (5 bases). The CDR3 is 13 residues long. CDR1 and CDR2 from the germline V gene are MNHEY and SVGEGT. Between the trimmed V and J ends, which lost 10 bases and 7 bases, there was a span of 19 bases. In nucleotides, the CDR3 is TGTGCCATCGCTCGGGAGTTTAGGGGTGAAGCTTTCTTT. As protein: CAIAREFRGEAFF.

This clonotype came up many times. The rearrangement joins TRBV7-2 to TRBJ2-3; D ambiguous. Trimming pared 1 base from V and 3 bases from J, leaving 8 bases between. CDR3 length: 14 amino acids. The V gene's germline CDR1 is SGHTA and CDR2 FQGNSA. CDR3 sequence reads: CASSLGFTTDTQYF. CDR3 in DNA: TGTGCCAGCAGCTTAGGGTTCACAACAGATACGCAGTATTTT. Full variable domain (outside the CDR3, taken from reference TRBV7-2 and TRBJ2-3): GAGVSQSPSNKVTEKGKDVELRCDPISGHTALYWYRQSLGQGLEFLIYFQGNSAPDKSGLPSDRFSAERTGGSVSTLTIQRTQQEDSAVYLCASSLGFTTDTQYFGPGTRLTVL.

This clonotype was seen repeatedly, ten times or more. The rearrangement joins TRBV7-2 to TRBJ1-2; 8 positions agree with TRBD1. The CDR3 length is 16 residues. Germline lookup yields CDR1 SGHTA and CDR2 FQGNSA. V trimming: 1 base; J trimming: 5 bases; junction bases outside the gene matches: 9. This CDR3 reads CASSLEGQGARYGYTF. In nucleotides, the CDR3 is TGTGCCAGCAGCTTAGAGGGGCAGGGGGCGCGGTATGGCTACACCTTC.

This clonotype appeared many times. The chain couples TRBV5-4 to TRBJ2-3; D may be TRBD1 (5 bases). Trimming pared 10 bases from V and 2 bases from J, leaving 14 bases between. The CDR3 is 13 amino acids. Germline CDR1 is SGHNT and CDR2 is YYREEE (reference sequence). CDR3 nucleotides: TGTGCCTTGGGGCGGAAAATCACAGATACGCAGTATTTT. Translated: CALGRKITDTQYF.

The sample holds a few counts of this clonotype. The V and J genes are TRBV12-3 or TRBV12-4 and TRBJ2-3, with 7 bases fitting TRBD1. J gave up 4 bases and V 6 bases, and 7 bases lay outside the gene matches. CDR3 length: 14 amino acids. The DNA of the CDR3 is TGTGCCAGCAGATTACAGGGGTTGGCAGATACGCAGTATTTT. This sequence encodes CASRLQGLADTQYF.